What follows are 22 T cell receptor beta chains derived from one specimen sequenced in a study of beta chain features in type 1 diabetes (dated by TCRdb to the late 2010s). The receptor library was made with the immunoSEQ multiplex PCR assay. All of the isolated RNA was reverse transcribed with the High Capacity cDNA Reverse Transcription Kit, so expressed TCRB transcripts were sequenced. The table was pulled from immuneACCESS by TCRdb, which kept in-frame rearrangements only. Such tables lose some clones; where checked, under half of the loss comes from unresolved V genes, and the rest has no known cause. This sample is represented by 350,000 to 400,000 clones; about 16% of them were singletons. Clones ranked in the top ten supply about 0.018% of the sample. Specimen: naive CD4+ T cells from blood. The cell subset or site label, as the study defines it: true naive CD4+ T cells. Receptor source: a woman between 18 and 29 years old in good health.

The chain carries TRBV4-1 and TRBJ2-7; 11 bases map to TRBD2. Trimming cost V 2 bases and J 6 bases; bases outside gene matches: 9. The germline V gene has CDR1 MGHRA and CDR2 YSYEKL. The CDR3 loop spans 16 amino acids. The CDR3 reads CASSQYFSGTSGEQYF. The CDR3 coding sequence is TGCGCCAGCAGCCAATACTTTTCCGGGACTAGCGGCGAGCAGTACTTC.

CDR3 nucleotide sequence: TGTGCCAGCAGTTTATCGTTCATCGGCACAGGGCGTCAGCCCCAGCATTTT. This translates into CASSLSFIGTGRQPQHF. The chain has TRBV27 and TRBJ1-5; TRBD1 is a possible D gene (6 bases). The V end was cut by 0 bases, the J end by 6 bases, with 18 bases between. The CDR3 extends over 17 amino acids. The germline V gene encodes CDR1 MNHEY and CDR2 SMNVEV (reference sequence).

This CDR3 reads CASSQGGGSAKNIQYF. For the CDR3, the DNA is TGTGCCAGCAGCCAAGGTGGAGGGTCAGCCAAAAACATTCAGTACTTC. The rearrangement links TRBV4-2 to TRBJ2-4, with a tentative D call TRBD2 (6 bases). Germline values: CDR1 LGHNA, CDR2 YNFKEQ. V lost 1 base and J lost 0, with 10 bases in between. CDR3 length: 16 amino acids.

The V call is TRBV27, the J call TRBJ2-7; 11 positions agree with TRBD2. The length of the CDR3 is 16 residues. V was clipped by 6 bases and J by 4 bases; unmatched bases: 11. CDR1 MNHEY and CDR2 SMNVEV come from the germline V gene (reference sequence). CDR3 coding DNA: TGTGCCAGCAGCGGACTTAGCGGGAGGGTTGTTTACGAGCAGTACTTC. Amino acid sequence: CASSGLSGRVVYEQYF.

CDR3 DNA sequence: TGTGCCTGGGGGGCCAACCTGAACAGGCCCTATGGCTACACCTTC. It translates to CAWGANLNRPYGYTF. V gene TRBV30 combines with J gene TRBJ1-2; possible D gene TRBD1, 5 bases. V lost 5 bases to trimming and J lost 4 bases, with 20 bases between them. CDR1 is GTSNPN and CDR2 is SVGIG in the germline V gene (reference sequence). CDR3 length: 15 residues.

The V and J genes are TRBV5-4 and TRBJ2-1; 7 bases are shared with TRBD2. This CDR3 is 14 amino acids long. Trimming at V came to 4 bases and at J to 6 bases, leaving 7 bases not matched to a gene. Germline CDR1 reads SGHNT; CDR2 reads YYREEE (reference sequence). The CDR3 DNA reads as TGTGCCAGCAGCCACCGGGACTATCTCAATGAGCAGTTCTTC. This translates into CASSHRDYLNEQFF.

CDR3 bases: TGTGCCACCAGCAGACCTCTTACAGGGGGAGGAACTGAAGCTTTCTTT. Translating gives CATSRPLTGGGTEAFF. This chain links TRBV15 with TRBJ1-1, with 8 bases aligning to TRBD1. The CDR3 totals 16 residues. CDR1 and CDR2 from the germline V gene are LNHNV and YYDKDF (reference sequence). V shed 2 bases, J shed 5 bases, and the junction held 10 bases outside the gene matches.

This chain links TRBV4-3 with TRBJ1-2, with no clear D. Germline CDR1 LGHNA, CDR2 YSLEER. This CDR3 region has 15 residues. Trimming stripped 0 bases from V and 8 bases from J, with 16 bases between. CDR3 coding DNA: TGCGCCAGCAGCCAAGACAGCCAGCAGCTAGGAGGCTACACCTTC. Amino acids: CASSQDSQQLGGYTF.

This clone was recorded a few times. The V and J genes are TRBV29-1 and TRBJ2-5, with 11 positions matching TRBD2. This CDR3 region has 15 residues. Trimming removed 3 bases from V and 5 bases from J; junction bases left unmatched: 8. Germline V gene lookup returns CDR1 SQVTM and CDR2 ANQGSEA. The CDR3 DNA follows: TGCAGCGTTGACTCGACTAGCGGGATAGGGGAGACCCAGTACTTC. Translated: CSVDSTSGIGETQYF.

This clone occurred a few times. The V and J genes are TRBV28 and TRBJ2-1, with 8 bases aligning to TRBD2. This CDR3 contains 16 residues. CDR1 and CDR2 (germline): MDHEN, SYDVKM. V lost 6 bases to trimming and J lost 6 bases; unmatched junction nucleotides: 13. In DNA form, the CDR3 reads TGTGCCAGCAGCACAACGGGACTAGGGCTGATCAATGAGCAGTTCTTC. It is translated as CASSTTGLGLINEQFF.

The genes are TRBV5-1 and TRBJ1-1, with D tentatively TRBD1 (5 bases). This CDR3 spans 14 amino acids. Germline CDR1 SGHRS, CDR2 YFSETQ. The ends were cut back, 4 bases at V and 5 bases at J, with 15 bases in the middle. As DNA, the CDR3 is TGCGCCAGCAGCCCTGGTCCGGAGGGGACTGAAGCTTTCTTT. Its protein is CASSPGPEGTEAFF. The whole variable domain, filled in from reference TRBV5-1 and TRBJ1-1, reads KAGVTQTPRYLIKTRGQQVTLSCSPISGHRSVSWYQQTPGQGLQFLFEYFSETQRNKGNFPGRFSGRQFSNSRSEMNVSTLELGDSALYLCASSPGPEGTEAFFGQGTRLTVV.

V gene TRBV4-2 combines with J gene TRBJ1-4, with D perhaps matching TRBD1 (6 bases). CDR1 is LGHNA and CDR2 is YNFKEQ in the germline V gene. The CDR3 totals 17 residues. With 0 bases removed from V and 5 bases from J, the gap between germline ends came to 16 bases. The CDR3 reads CASSQDLTGQLNEKLFF. CDR3 DNA sequence: TGTGCCAGCAGCCAAGATCTCACCGGACAGCTGAATGAAAAACTGTTTTTT.

The chain joins TRBV7-3 to TRBJ2-2, with D possibly matching TRBD1 (6 bases). Trimming left V 10 bases short and J 5 bases short, with 17 bases between. Germline V CDR1 and CDR2: SGHTA, FQGTGA. The CDR3 loop spans 14 amino acids. The CDR3 region is CATQQGPETGELFF. The CDR3 region has the DNA TGTGCCACCCAACAGGGTCCCGAAACCGGGGAGCTGTTTTTT.

The rearrangement uses TRBV14 and TRBJ2-3, with 10 nucleotides matching TRBD2. The germline V gene encodes CDR1 SGHDN and CDR2 FVKESK. The CDR3 is 16 amino acids. V gave up 4 bases and J gave up 2 bases; unmatched junction bases: 6. This CDR3 reads CASSLLAGGNTDTQYF. CDR3 sequence (DNA): TGTGCCAGCAGCCTCTTAGCGGGAGGAAACACAGATACGCAGTATTTT.

The genes are TRBV30 and TRBJ2-4; a possible D gene is TRBD1 (5 bases). The CDR3 totals 13 residues. Germline V gene sequence: CDR1 GTSNPN, CDR2 SVGIG (reference sequence). The ends were cut back, 0 bases at V and 4 bases at J, with 7 bases in the middle. The CDR3 coding sequence is TGTGCCTGGAGTGTAACAGGAAAAAACATTCAGTACTTC. It translates to CAWSVTGKNIQYF.

The chain couples TRBV7-2 to TRBJ1-5, with TRBD1 as a possible D gene (5 bases). The CDR3 length is 15 residues. Germline values: CDR1 SGHTA, CDR2 FQGNSA. V lost 1 base, J lost 3 bases, and 10 bases lay in between. For the CDR3, the DNA is TGTGCCAGCAGCTTAGTCGCAGGGCCCAATCAGCCCCAGCATTTT. This encodes CASSLVAGPNQPQHF.

This clone was seen a handful of times. This chain uses TRBV5-4 with TRBJ1-2; the D gene is possibly TRBD1 (5 bases). The CDR3 extends over 12 amino acids. Germline CDR1 SGHNT, CDR2 YYREEE (reference sequence). V gave up 4 bases and J gave up 2 bases, with 6 bases separating them. The CDR3 spells CASSRQNYGYTF. CDR3 coding DNA: TGTGCCAGCAGCCGACAGAACTATGGCTACACCTTC.

The rearrangement uses TRBV11-3 and TRBJ2-5; the D gene is possibly TRBD1 (8 bases). The CDR3 has 13 amino acids. V lost 5 bases and J lost 5, with 12 bases in between. CDR1 SGHNT and CDR2 YENEEA come from the germline V gene. The chain's CDR3 is CASSQQGGETQYF. The DNA of the CDR3 is TGTGCCAGCAGCCAACAGGGGGGGGAGACCCAGTACTTC.

CDR3 sequence: CSGLGLAGGNSYNEQFF. As DNA, the CDR3 is TGCAGCGGACTGGGACTAGCGGGAGGAAACTCCTACAATGAGCAGTTCTTC. V is TRBV29-1 and J is TRBJ2-1, with 15 bases fitting TRBD2. Germline assignment: CDR1 SQVTM and CDR2 ANQGSEA. The CDR3 totals 17 residues. V gave up 7 bases and J gave up 0 bases; unmatched junction bases: 7.

This clone has a handful of counts. This chain uses TRBV9 with TRBJ1-2; possible D gene TRBD1, 6 bases. V dropped 1 base and J dropped 8 bases, with 15 bases sitting between them. The length of the CDR3 is 14 residues. Germline CDR1 SGDLS, CDR2 YYNGEE. CDR3 protein: CASSVLETGQGYTF. In DNA, the CDR3 is TGTGCCAGCAGCGTATTGGAAACAGGGCAAGGCTACACCTTC.

This clone was counted between two and nine times. The rearrangement uses TRBV6-6 and TRBJ2-3; D might be TRBD2 (6 bases). CDR1 is MNHNY, CDR2 SVGAGI, per germline (reference sequence). V was cut by 6 bases and J by 8 bases, with 15 bases left in between. The CDR3 is 13 amino acids. In DNA, the CDR3 is TGTGCCAGCAGGATCCCTAGCGACCGTACGCAGTATTTT. It specifies CASRIPSDRTQYF.

This clone was observed once. The V call is TRBV5-1, the J call TRBJ2-3; tentatively, D is TRBD2 (5 bases). CDR1 is SGHRS, CDR2 YFSETQ, per germline. The CDR3 runs 11 residues. V was clipped by 8 bases and J by 4 bases, with 8 bases between them. The CDR3, as DNA: TGCGCCAGTGAGGGCGCAGATACGCAGTATTTT. Protein product: CASEGADTQYF.